This TCR beta chain was found in a study of T cell repertoires and HLA-DP antigens. About the research overall: The donors, ranging 18-to-29 to 60-to-69 years, included a couple of males and one female. Pre-culture CD4+ samples used around 1.3 ug DNA versus about 220 ng for CD137+CD4+ sorts.

The data were produced by immunoSEQ multiplex PCR, yet TCRdb's version contains in-frame clones alone and is incomplete. This table has about 110,000 clones, 80% to 95% appearing once. There are 14 residues in the CDR3. From germline, CDR1 is KGHSH and CDR2 LQKENI. The V end was cut by 3 bases, the J end by 3 bases, with 11 bases between. General study points: Against one allele, clones undetected before culture averaged about 35%; against the other, approximately 51%.

A note on this clone: Its antigen is unidentified.

The TCR was taken from a woman younger than 35 in good health and CMV-seronegative. V usage is TRBV18 and J usage is TRBJ2-5; D not resolved. Sequenced sample: CD4+ T cells from PBMCs. Here the CDR3 reads CASSPPGRKETQYF. The CDR3 region has the DNA TGTGCCAGCTCACCCCCGGGTCGTAAAGAGACCCAGTACTTC.